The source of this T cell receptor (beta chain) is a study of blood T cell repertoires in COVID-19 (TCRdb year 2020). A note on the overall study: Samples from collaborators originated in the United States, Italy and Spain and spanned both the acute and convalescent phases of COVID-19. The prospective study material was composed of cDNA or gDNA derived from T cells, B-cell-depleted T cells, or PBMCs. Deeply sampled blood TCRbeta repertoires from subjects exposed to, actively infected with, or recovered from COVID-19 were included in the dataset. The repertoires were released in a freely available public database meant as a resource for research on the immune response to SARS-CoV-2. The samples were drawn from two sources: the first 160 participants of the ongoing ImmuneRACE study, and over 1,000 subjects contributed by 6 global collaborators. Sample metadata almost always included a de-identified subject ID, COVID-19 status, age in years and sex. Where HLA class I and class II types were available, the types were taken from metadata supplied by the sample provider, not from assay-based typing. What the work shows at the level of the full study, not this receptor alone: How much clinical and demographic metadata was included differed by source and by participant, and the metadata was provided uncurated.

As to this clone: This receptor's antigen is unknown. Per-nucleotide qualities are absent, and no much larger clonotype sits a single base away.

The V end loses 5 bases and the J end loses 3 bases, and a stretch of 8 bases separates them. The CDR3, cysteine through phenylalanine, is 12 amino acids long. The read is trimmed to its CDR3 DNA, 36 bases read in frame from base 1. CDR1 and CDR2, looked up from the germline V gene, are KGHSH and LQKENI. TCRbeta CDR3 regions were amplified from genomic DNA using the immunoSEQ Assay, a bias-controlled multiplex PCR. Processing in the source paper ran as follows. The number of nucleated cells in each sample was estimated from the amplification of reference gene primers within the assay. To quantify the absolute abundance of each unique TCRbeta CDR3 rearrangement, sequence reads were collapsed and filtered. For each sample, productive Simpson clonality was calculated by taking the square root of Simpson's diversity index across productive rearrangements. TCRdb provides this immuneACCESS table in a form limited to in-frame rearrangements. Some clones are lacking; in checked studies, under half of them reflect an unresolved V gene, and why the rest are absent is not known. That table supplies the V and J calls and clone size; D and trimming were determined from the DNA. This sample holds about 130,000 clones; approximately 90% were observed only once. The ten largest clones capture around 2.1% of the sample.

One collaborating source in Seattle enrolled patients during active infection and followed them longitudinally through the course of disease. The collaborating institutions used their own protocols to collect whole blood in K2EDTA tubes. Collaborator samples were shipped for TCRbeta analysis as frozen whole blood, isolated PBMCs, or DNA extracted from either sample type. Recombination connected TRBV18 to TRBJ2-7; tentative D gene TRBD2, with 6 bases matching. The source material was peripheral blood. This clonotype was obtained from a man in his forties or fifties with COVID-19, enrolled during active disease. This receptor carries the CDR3 CASSRRDYEQYF. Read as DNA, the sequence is TGTGCCAGCTCAAGGAGGGACTACGAGCAGTACTTC.